This T cell receptor (beta chain) originates from a study of T cell responses to AZD1222 COVID-19 vaccine. On this clone: Its matching antigen is unknown.

Study observations and caveats: Females outnumbered males among donors, who were mostly white British; clonal diversity was possibly underestimated.

There are 13 residues in the CDR3. The germline V and J ends were trimmed by 2 bases and 7 bases, with 11 bases remaining between them. CDR1 SGHTA and CDR2 FQGNSA come from the germline V gene. Only in-frame clones appear in the TCRdb table, and some are missing; sequencing was by immunoSEQ multiplex PCR. The table includes roughly 100,000 clones, about nine tenths detected once. The chain combines TRBV7-2 with TRBJ1-2, with unresolved D. Sample: peripheral blood, taken 28 days after the second AZD1222 dose. This receptor was identified in an adult who received the AZD1222 COVID-19 vaccine. The CDR3 bases are TGTGCCAGCAGCTTATCGGAGGTGGGTGGCTACACCTTC. Protein product: CASSLSEVGGYTF.